These 18 T cell receptor beta chains came from one sample sequenced in a study of blood T cell repertoires in COVID-19. The data were produced by immunoSEQ multiplex PCR, yet TCRdb's version contains in-frame clones alone and is incomplete. The sample lists about 400,000 clones; 89% were seen once. The sequencing sample was made of PBMCs or T cells enriched from blood (not recorded which). These receptors came from a woman younger than 45 who had recovered from COVID-19.

CDR3 sequence (DNA): TGTGCCAGCAGCTCGCGGGGCAGCTACGAGCAGTACTTC. This gives the protein CASSSRGSYEQYF. The V call is TRBV5-6, the J call TRBJ2-7, with D possibly matching TRBD2 (6 bases). Germline loops: CDR1 SGHDT, CDR2 YYEEEE. V lost 3 bases, J lost 3 bases, and 10 bases lay in between. The length of the CDR3 is 13 residues.

The V gene is TRBV12-3 or TRBV12-4, the J gene TRBJ2-1, with no clear D. The CDR3 loop spans 13 amino acids. Deletions cut 2 bases from V and 7 bases from J, with 9 bases between. This CDR3 reads CASSLFYGNEQFF. Written as DNA, the CDR3 is TGTGCCAGCAGTTTATTTTACGGGAATGAGCAGTTCTTC.

The chain employs TRBV7-2 and TRBJ2-5; TRBD1 might be the D (6 bases). CDR1 and CDR2 (germline): SGHTA, FQGNSA. Trimming took 10 bases from V and 1 from J, leaving 19 bases between them. This CDR3 has 15 amino acids. CDR3 sequence (DNA): TGTGCCACTCGAGGACCGACAGGCCTCCAAGAGACCCAGTACTTC. Amino acid sequence: CATRGPTGLQETQYF. The whole variable domain, filled in from reference TRBV7-2 and TRBJ2-5, reads GAGVSQSPSNKVTEKGKDVELRCDPISGHTALYWYRQSLGQGLEFLIYFQGNSAPDKSGLPSDRFSAERTGGSVSTLTIQRTQQEDSAVYLCATRGPTGLQETQYFGPGTRLLVL.

The chain is built from TRBV9 and TRBJ2-2, with 8 positions matching TRBD1. Germline V gives CDR1 SGDLS, CDR2 YYNGEE. There are 18 residues in the CDR3. V lost 4 bases and J lost 1; bases outside the gene matches: 12. The CDR3 DNA is TGTGCCAGCAGCATAACTGGGACAGGCACTTTGAACACCGGGGAGCTGTTTTTT. Translated: CASSITGTGTLNTGELFF.

The chain combines TRBV11-2 with TRBJ2-1; perhaps TRBD1 as D (5 bases). Germline CDR1 reads SGHAT; CDR2 reads FQNNGV. Trimming pared 5 bases from V and 3 bases from J, leaving 17 bases between. The CDR3 has 16 residues. For the CDR3, the DNA is TGTGCCAGCAGCCCATTGGGGCAGGCCCACTACAATGAGCAGTTCTTC. It specifies CASSPLGQAHYNEQFF.

J is TRBJ2-2 and V is TRBV18; D is perhaps TRBD2 (6 bases). V lost 2 bases and J lost 8, with 15 bases in between. The CDR3 contains 15 residues. The germline V gene encodes CDR1 KGHSH and CDR2 LQKENI. The CDR3 DNA reads as TGTGCCAGCTCACCAGGATTAGCGGAGTTGGGGGAGCTGTTTTTT. Translating it yields CASSPGLAELGELFF.

The genes are TRBV27 and TRBJ1-5, with TRBD1 matching 7 bases. The CDR3 is made up of 17 amino acids. The V gene end was trimmed by 10 bases and the J gene end by 1 base; junction bases not matched to a gene: 16. CDR1 is MNHEY and CDR2 is SMNVEV in the germline V gene (reference sequence). This CDR3 is CATRQGGVGRSNQPQHF. CDR3 DNA: TGTGCCACTAGACAGGGCGGCGTGGGTAGGAGCAATCAGCCCCAGCATTTT.

This clone came up once. This chain joins TRBV3-1 (or the pseudogene TRBV3-2) and TRBJ2-7; 10 bases align to TRBD1. V shed 5 bases, J shed 2 bases, and the junction held 6 bases outside the gene matches. This CDR3 region has 15 residues. The germline V gene has CDR1 LGHDT and CDR2 YNNKEL (reference sequence). DNA for the CDR3: TGTGCCAGCAGCGACAGACAGGGGGCAACCTACGAGCAGTACTTC. It codes for CASSDRQGATYEQYF.

This clone was seen just once. The chain employs TRBV21-1 and TRBJ2-2; TRBD1 is the table's D call and was not checked against the DNA. TRBV21-1 is deemed a pseudogene. This CDR3 region has 15 residues. CDR3 sequence (DNA): TGTGCCAGCAGCAAAGAAGACAGAACAACCGGGGAGCTGTTTTTT. Its translation is CASSKEDRTTGELFF.

The chain uses TRBV5-1 and TRBJ1-1; 10 nucleotides line up with TRBD1. Germline loops: CDR1 SGHRS, CDR2 YFSETQ. The CDR3 has 16 amino acids. V was pared by 0 bases and J by 3 bases, with 5 bases of the junction left unmatched. CDR3 nucleotides: TGCGCCAGCAGCTTGGGTCTCGGGACAGGGGACACTGAAGCTTTCTTT. Its protein is CASSLGLGTGDTEAFF.

The chain recombines TRBV9 with TRBJ2-7; weak D call: TRBD1 (5 bases). The V gene lost 0 bases and the J gene lost 3 bases, with 16 bases spanning the gap. The CDR3 has 16 amino acids. Per germline, CDR1 SGDLS and CDR2 YYNGEE. CDR3: CASSVDRFGVFYEQYF. The CDR3 DNA reads TGTGCCAGCAGCGTAGACAGGTTTGGGGTCTTCTACGAGCAGTACTTC.

V is TRBV4-3 and J is TRBJ1-2; the match to TRBD1 covers 12 bases. Germline V CDR1 and CDR2: LGHNA, YSLEER. The ends lost 0 bases at V and 2 bases at J; junction bases unmatched: 7. This CDR3 spans 18 amino acids. CDR3 DNA: TGCGCCAGCAGCCAAGATGTAGGGACAGGGGGCCTCAACTATGGCTACACCTTC. Protein: CASSQDVGTGGLNYGYTF.

The genes are TRBV4-2 and TRBJ1-5; D might be TRBD1 (6 bases). Germline V gene data show CDR1 as LGHNA and CDR2 as YNFKEQ. The CDR3 has 18 residues. Between the trimmed V and J ends, which lost 1 base and 5 bases, there was a span of 21 bases. In DNA form, the CDR3 reads TGTGCCAGCAGCCAAGCGGTGGGAGGGGGGTTAGCGGATCAGCCCCAGCATTTT. Amino acid sequence: CASSQAVGGGLADQPQHF.

This rearrangement joins TRBV7-2 to TRBJ1-2; no reliable D call. CDR1 is SGHTA and CDR2 is FQGNSA in the germline V gene. Trimming removed 3 bases from V and 6 bases from J, with 17 bases in between. This CDR3 is built from 15 residues. CDR3 in DNA: TGTGCCAGCAGCTTTGGTCCCGTCGCGACTCATGGCTACACCTTC. Its translation: CASSFGPVATHGYTF.

This clone was observed many times. V and J are TRBV14 and TRBJ2-7, with TRBD1 identical over 7 bases. V shed 6 bases, J shed 6 bases, and the junction held 8 bases outside the gene matches. The CDR3 is made up of 13 amino acids. CDR1 SGHDN and CDR2 FVKESK come from the germline V gene. This chain's CDR3 is CASRATGSGEQYF. The DNA for the CDR3 is TGTGCCAGCAGAGCGACAGGGTCCGGCGAGCAGTACTTC. Full variable domain (remainder filled in from reference TRBV14 and TRBJ2-7): EAGVTQFPSHSVIEKGQTVTLRCDPISGHDNLYWYRRVMGKEIKFLLHFVKESKQDESGMPNNRFLAERTGGTYSTLKVQPAELEDSGVYFCASRATGSGEQYFGPGTRLTVT.

V and J are TRBV18 and TRBJ2-7, with no clear D. The CDR3 is 13 amino acids. V lost 3 bases to trimming and J lost 3 bases, with 9 bases between them. The germline CDR1 and CDR2 sequences are KGHSH and LQKENI. The CDR3 DNA reads TGTGCCAGCTCACCCACACAGTACTACGAGCAGTACTTC. Encoded protein: CASSPTQYYEQYF.

CDR3 DNA: TGTGCCAGCAGCGTAGGACCTGGAGGGGCCTTTGATGGAGAGCAGTACTTC. Its translation is CASSVGPGGAFDGEQYF. This sequence joins TRBV9 and TRBJ2-7; D possibly corresponds to TRBD2 (6 bases). The CDR3 runs 17 residues. V was shortened by 0 bases and J by 7 bases, with 23 bases between the two germline ends. Germline V lookup: CDR1 SGDLS, CDR2 YYNGEE.

The V and J genes are TRBV5-1 and TRBJ2-1; the match to TRBD2 covers 7 bases. The length of the CDR3 is 17 residues. V lost 1 base, J lost 2 bases, and 9 bases stayed unmatched. The germline gives CDR1 SGHRS, CDR2 YFSETQ. CDR3 amino acids: CASSLIGGSGPYNEQFF. The CDR3 DNA follows: TGCGCCAGCAGCTTGATTGGCGGGAGTGGACCCTACAATGAGCAGTTCTTC.